The sequence of this T cell receptor beta chain was determined in a study of post-analysis software for immune sequencing data. Study-wide context: The disease courses covered relapsing-remitting, secondary progressive and progressive-relapsing multiple sclerosis. General study findings and limits: Analysis by F measure revealed that same-batch samples clustered strongly together. Among multiple sclerosis patients, normalized Chao1 diversity was significantly below that of controls. Five or six TRBV segments, TRBV5-6, TRBV5-1 and TRBV20-1 among them, were found more frequent in patients than controls.

CDR1 and CDR2 (germline): DFQATT, SNEGSKA (reference sequence). The CDR3 covers 16 residues. Notes on this clonotype: Its target is not known.

cDNA libraries of TCR beta carried unique molecular identifiers. Input amounts of about 0.95 to 11 million T cells were used. These gave roughly 0.5 million cDNA molecules, so each molecule approximated one T cell. One entry per CDR3 protein results from TCRdb running MiXCR on the PCR reads. This sample has about 820,000 distinct CDR3 sequences, with roughly half found just once. The rearrangement links TRBV20-1 to TRBJ2-7, with 9 nucleotides matching TRBD2. The assigned J gene may be wrong: the sequence end matches TRBJ2-5 better. The sample taken for sequencing was blood. The sequence derives from a girl under 18 with multiple sclerosis. The CDR3 spells CSAHPASGKRRETQYF. CDR3 sequence (DNA): TGCAGTGCCCACCCCGCTAGCGGGAAAAGGCGAGAGACCCAGTACTTC.